This T cell receptor (beta chain) was sequenced for a study of shared clonotypes between healthy human individuals. Notes on this clone: This CDR3 is also generated by other DNA sequences in the sample.

Trimming removed 4 bases at V and 3 bases at J, with 10 bases between. CDR1 and CDR2 (germline): SNHLY, FYNNEI. The CDR3 sequence is 13 residues long. The study ran the assay at deep level. Each unsorted PBMC replicate got 300 ng genomic DNA, roughly 30,000 genomes. This table comes from immunoSEQ multiplex PCR, and its TCRdb copy is limited to in-frame clones, with some not included. The table lists approximately 440,000 clones, roughly three quarters of them singletons. The TCR was taken from a middle-aged woman in good health. Some clones in this sample may be carry-over from other donors' samples. The sample taken for sequencing was PBMCs. The gene calls are TRBV2 and TRBJ2-7, with D perhaps matching TRBD1 or TRBD2 (5 bases each). The DNA for the CDR3 is TGTGCCAGCAGTGGGGACGGATACTACGAGCAGTACTTC. Protein sequence: CASSGDGYYEQYF.